These 11 T cell receptor beta chains share one sample of origin, sequenced in a study of blood T cell repertoires in COVID-19 (dated by TCRdb to 2020 to 2021). Library prep was done by the immunoSEQ multiplex PCR assay. As stored in TCRdb, this immuneACCESS dataset retains in-frame rearrangements with V and J assigned. A fraction of the clones does not appear; measured against another copy, unresolved V genes explain less than half of the discrepancy, and the remainder lacks a known reason. The sample table records roughly 70,000 clones; around 90% of these occur just once. 6.9% of the sample rests with the top ten. Sequencing was performed on peripheral blood. Source of these receptors: a human donor in a cohort sampled during active COVID-19.

This clone was picked up one time. V gene TRBV27 combines with J gene TRBJ2-7; 8 bases match TRBD1. The CDR3 totals 15 residues. With 2 bases clipped from V and 4 bases from J, the junction kept 7 bases outside the gene matches. CDR1 is MNHEY, CDR2 SMNVEV, per germline (reference sequence). CDR3 sequence reads: CASSLRGQVAYEQYF. The DNA for the CDR3 is TGTGCCAGCAGTTTAAGGGGACAGGTAGCTTACGAGCAGTACTTC.

This chain joins TRBV5-1 and TRBJ2-1; 10 bases agree with TRBD1. The V gene's germline CDR1 is SGHRS and CDR2 YFSETQ. Unmatched junction bases numbered 10, after V lost 7 bases and J lost 9 bases. CDR3 length: 14 residues. For the CDR3, the DNA is TGCGCCAGCGAAGGGGGACAGGGGCTGCGTGAGCAGTTCTTC. Translating gives CASEGGQGLREQFF.

The chain couples TRBV10-3 to TRBJ1-5; D remains unclear. Germline CDR1 is ENHRY and CDR2 is SYGVKD. CDR3 length equals 12 residues. Deletions cut 4 bases from V and 7 bases from J, with 8 bases between. The CDR3 DNA is TGTGCCATCAGTGCGACAAAACAGCCCCAGCATTTT. Protein: CAISATKQPQHF.

V gene TRBV13 combines with J gene TRBJ2-7; 12 bases match TRBD2. V lost 1 base, J lost 2 bases, and 3 bases stayed unmatched. CDR3 length: 16 residues. From germline, CDR1 is PRHDT and CDR2 FYEKMQ (reference sequence). The CDR3 DNA is TGTGCCAGCAGCTTAGTTCTAGCGGGGGGGCCCTACGAGCAGTACTTC. Protein: CASSLVLAGGPYEQYF.

V is TRBV18 and J is TRBJ1-1; D gene uncertain. Trimming took 3 bases from V and 1 from J, leaving 12 bases between them. The CDR3 is 15 amino acids. CDR1 is KGHSH, CDR2 LQKENI, per germline. In DNA, the CDR3 is TGTGCCAGCTCACCTGCCGGGTCCACGAACACTGAAGCTTTCTTT. It translates to CASSPAGSTNTEAFF. The entire variable domain, with the rest obtained from reference TRBV18 and TRBJ1-1, is as follows: NAGVMQNPRHLVRRRGQEARLRCSPMKGHSHVYWYRQLPEEGLKFMVYLQKENIIDESGMPKERFSAEFPKEGPSILRIQQVVRGDSAAYFCASSPAGSTNTEAFFGQGTRLTVV.

This chain uses TRBV7-2 with TRBJ1-1; D perhaps matches TRBD1 (5 bases). V gave up 1 base and J gave up 0 bases, with 6 bases separating them. CDR1 SGHTA and CDR2 FQGNSA come from the germline V gene. The CDR3 length is 14 residues. As DNA, the CDR3 is TGTGCCAGCAGCTTAGGGGGCATGAACACTGAAGCTTTCTTT. Amino acid sequence: CASSLGGMNTEAFF. Full variable domain (rest looked up from reference TRBV7-2 and TRBJ1-1): GAGVSQSPSNKVTEKGKDVELRCDPISGHTALYWYRQSLGQGLEFLIYFQGNSAPDKSGLPSDRFSAERTGGSVSTLTIQRTQQEDSAVYLCASSLGGMNTEAFFGQGTRLTVV.

The chain has TRBV7-9 and TRBJ2-3; 7 bases fit TRBD2. CDR1 SEHNR and CDR2 FQNEAQ come from the germline V gene (reference sequence). The CDR3 has 14 amino acids. The ends lost 5 bases at V and 2 bases at J; junction bases unmatched: 4. DNA of the CDR3: TGTGCCAGCAGCCCTAGCGGAAACACAGATACGCAGTATTTT. Protein sequence: CASSPSGNTDTQYF.

CDR3 nucleotide sequence: TGTGCCAGCAGCTTGGGGACTAGCGGGGGGGTAGAGACCCAGTACTTC. Residues: CASSLGTSGGVETQYF. V gene TRBV5-4 combines with J gene TRBJ2-5; 15 positions match TRBD2. V gave up 0 bases and J gave up 4 bases; unmatched junction bases: 1. The CDR3 sequence is 16 residues long. Germline-derived CDR1 and CDR2 are SGHNT and YYREEE (reference sequence).

The J gene is TRBJ2-7, the V gene TRBV28, with 11 nucleotides matching TRBD2. CDR1 is MDHEN, CDR2 SYDVKM, per germline. CDR3 length equals 13 residues. J gave up 11 bases and V 1 base, and 4 bases lay outside the gene matches. The DNA for the CDR3 is TGTGCCAGCAGTTTATCGGCTAGCGGGGGGAAGTACTTC. It codes for CASSLSASGGKYF.

The V call is TRBV3-1 (or the pseudogene TRBV3-2), the J call TRBJ2-1; 7 bases line up with TRBD2. CDR1 and CDR2 (germline): LGHDT, YNNKEL (reference sequence). CDR3 length equals 16 residues. The trim removed 0 bases at V and 2 bases at J, leaving 4 bases unmatched. CDR3: CASSQDGGEAYNEQFF. CDR3 coding DNA: TGTGCCAGCAGCCAAGATGGGGGGGAGGCCTACAATGAGCAGTTCTTC.

The chain is built from TRBV7-2 and TRBJ2-3; D is perhaps TRBD2 (6 bases). Germline V lookup: CDR1 SGHTA, CDR2 FQGNSA. The CDR3 sequence is 15 residues long. Trimming removed 2 bases from V and 0 bases from J, with 9 bases in between. CDR3 sequence reads: CASSLTSRSTDTQYF. The CDR3 DNA sequence: TGTGCCAGCAGCTTAACTAGCCGCAGCACAGATACGCAGTATTTT.